This TCR delta chain was recorded in a study of Vδ1+ human thymocytes. This CDR3 contains 16 residues. V was cut by 2 bases and J by 7 bases, with 20 bases left in between. Germline-derived CDR1 and CDR2 are TSWWSYY and QGS. Study-wide findings and caveats: Roughly 22% of thymic delta-chain sequences were Vdelta2, with few Vdelta3, unlike blood Vdelta1+ controls. In the thymus, TRG and TRD repertoires looked highly polyclonal with Gaussian CDR3 lengths. Bulk data may be misread because of unexpected Vdelta2 sequences.

The sorted cells were CD3+ Vdelta1+ Vdelta2- thymocytes from alphabeta-depleted thymus. Extracted RNA was reverse transcribed into cDNA. Pooled V-gene forward primers with one constant-region reverse primer generated the CDR3 amplicons by multiplex PCR. TCRdb fed the multiplex PCR reads into CATT to redo clone calling. The sample yields some 55,000 delta-chain clones, approximately 15% seen once. This clone was detected a few times. The antigen is not known. The chain uses TRDV1 and TRDJ1, with D perhaps TRDD3 (6 bases). Source material: Vdelta1+ gamma-delta thymocytes from the thymus. Subset denoted: FACS-sorted CD3+ TCRalphabeta- TCRVdelta1+ TCRVdelta2- thymocytes. This clonotype was obtained from a boy less than two years old who had congenital heart surgery. CDR3 amino acids: CALGEGWLGIFGKLIF. CDR3 nucleotide sequence: TGTGCTCTTGGGGAAGGTTGGCTCGGGATATTCGGTAAACTCATCTTT.